This section outlines one T cell receptor beta chain sequence together with its context. Its antigen is currently unknown. This entry is derived from a study of blood T cells in healthy people across ages. Study results and limitations: From one million sequenced T cells, diversity estimates were lower bounds. Roughly linear age-related decline in beta diversity appeared, significant by age approximately 43. Higher diversity, along with more naive CD4+ cells, distinguished long-lived donors from aged donors.

Combining a sample-barcoded 5' primer with a J-beta primer mix, a second PCR ran for about 6 to 11 cycles. CDR3-containing paired-end reads numbering at least 2.5 million came from each sample. A single record per CDR3 protein comes from TCRdb applying MiXCR to the 5' RACE reads. Found here are around 1.7 million distinct CDR3 sequences, 28% of them singletons; the top ten hold 7.7%. From germline, CDR1 is DFQATT and CDR2 SNEGSKA (reference sequence). Trimming removed 6 bases at V and 5 bases at J, with 11 bases between. The CDR3 length is 11 residues. This sequence joins TRBV20-1 and TRBJ2-7, with a possible D match to TRBD1 (6 bases). Material: blood. The TCR sequence derives from a woman in her 30s in good health. This CDR3 is CSAHRQDEQYF. CDR3 DNA sequence: TGCAGTGCCCACAGACAGGACGAGCAGTACTTC.